This T cell receptor beta chain is from a study of PD-1 blockade in classical Hodgkin lymphoma. The study, taken as a whole, reports: Compared with healthy donors, newly diagnosed patients reportedly showed lower baseline TCR diversity. For complete responders, baseline diversity was comparable to that of newly diagnosed patients.

CDR3 length equals 17 residues. The J segment lost 4 bases and the V segment lost 5 bases, leaving 15 bases of the junction unmatched. CDR1 and CDR2 (germline): MDHEN, SYDVKM. Sample time point: cycle 4 day 1 (C4D1), after six to seven weeks of nivolumab. Exposure to brentuximab vedotin varied, and each patient had relapsed following autologous stem cell transplantation. Clones were sequenced by immunoSEQ multiplex PCR, and TCRdb holds only the in-frame ones, with some missing. The table records about 96,000 clones, under 95% of them present only once. About this clone: Its target is unknown.

V and J are TRBV28 and TRBJ2-7, with 9 bases aligning to TRBD1. This specimen was peripheral blood mononuclear cells (PBMCs), taken before the fourth cycle of nivolumab. The receptor was isolated from a human donor with classical Hodgkin lymphoma. The CDR3 DNA sequence: TGTGCCAGCAGTACCCTGGTCGGGACAGGGATGGGGTACGAGCAGTACTTC. Translated: CASSTLVGTGMGYEQYF.